The text below deals with one T cell receptor (beta chain). Profiling relied on immunoSEQ multiplex PCR, and the TCRdb table lists in-frame clones only, not all of them. The table has millions of clones, approximately 94% seen once. Naive CD8 cells lacked CD45RO and underwent positive selection for CCR7, leaving out terminally differentiated effector memory CD45RA+ cells. This sample was included in a study of shared clonotypes between healthy human individuals. Study overall: Donor ages ranged 18 to 49 years: two women, a few men.

CDR1 is SGHTA, CDR2 FQGNSA, per germline. This CDR3 has 15 residues. The V and J ends lost 1 base and 3 bases respectively, with 11 bases between them. This chain connects TRBV7-2 to TRBJ2-3; tentatively, D is TRBD2 (6 bases). Sequences were obtained from naive CD8+ T cells from PBMCs. The sequence came from a man aged 18 to 35 in good health. Some clones in this sample may be carry-over from other donors' samples. The CDR3 DNA sequence: TGTGCCAGCAGCTTAGTAAGCGGGTTTACAGATACGCAGTATTTT. Its translation is CASSLVSGFTDTQYF.